A selection of T cell receptor beta chains follows, all from one sample in a study of shared clonotypes between healthy human individuals. Only in-frame clones appear in the TCRdb table, and some are missing; sequencing was by immunoSEQ multiplex PCR. The sample holds about 2,100,000 clones, more than 85% seen once. The sequencing input was naive CD8+ T cells from PBMCs. These receptors were collected from a man aged 18 to 29 in good health. Some clones in this sample may be carry-over from other donors' samples. The CDR3 runs from the conserved cysteine through the conserved F or W. The D gene is left open where the match is weak. Rows give clone size only sometimes, using once, few, many, or a class for an expanded clone.

abundance | j_gene | v_gene | d_gene | CDR3nt | CDR3aa
- | TRBJ2-7 | TRBV6-5 | - | TGTGCCAGCAGCCCAAGTGGGCCAGGGACCTACGAGCAGTACTTC | CASSPSGPGTYEQYF
- | TRBJ1-1 | TRBV28 | - | TGTGCCAGCAGTCCACCCTTAGAAAAGACAGGAAACACTGAAGCTTTCTTT | CASSPPLEKTGNTEAFF
- | TRBJ2-3 | TRBV4-3 | TRBD1 | TGCGCCAGCAGCCAAGAAACTGACCGGGACAGCCGAGATACGCAGTATTTT | CASSQETDRDSRDTQYF
- | TRBJ2-1 | TRBV27 | TRBD2 | TGTGCCAGCAGTTTCCGGGAGGCACCCTACAATGAGCAGTTCTTC | CASSFREAPYNEQFF
- | TRBJ2-1 | TRBV7-2 | - | TGTGCCAGCAGCTTAGCGCAGGGGTTGCAGGAGCAGTTCTTC | CASSLAQGLQEQFF
once | TRBJ1-6 | TRBV30 | - | TGTGCCTGGGGCCTATTGGGTGATTCACCCCTCCACTTT | CAWGLLGDSPLHF
- | TRBJ2-3 | TRBV2 | TRBD1 | TGTGCCAGCAGTCGTAAGACCGGGACAGGCACAGATACGCAGTATTTT | CASSRKTGTGTDTQYF
- | TRBJ2-7 | TRBV11-2 | - | TGTGCCAGCAGCCCAAGTGGGCAGACTCAGGCCCACGAGCAGTACTTC | CASSPSGQTQAHEQYF
once | TRBJ2-1 | TRBV7-9 | - | TGTGCCAGCAGCTTAGCGATCTTCAATGAGCAGTTCTTC | CASSLAIFNEQFF
once | TRBJ2-7 | TRBV7-8 | - | TGTGCCAGCATCGAACTCCCAGTCGGGACACCTGAGTACGAGCAGTACTTC | CASIELPVGTPEYEQYF
- | TRBJ2-7 | TRBV27 | - | TGTGCCAGCAGCCCTCTATGGGGGGCGTACGAGCAGTACTTC | CASSPLWGAYEQYF